These T cell receptor beta chains were read from a single sample in a study of cytomegalovirus exposure and HLA in healthy donors. Assay used: immunoSEQ multiplex PCR; TCRdb lists only in-frame clones, some missing. Among 95,000 to 110,000 clones listed, less than 85% were seen once. The sample consisted of PBMCs. The receptors derive from a young woman in good health and CMV-seropositive. Each CDR3 is given with its conserved first and last residue. The D gene is left open where the match is weak. Rows may omit the clone size; those that give it use once, few, many or a size class.

CDR3 protein,CDR3 DNA,D gene,V gene,clone size,J gene
CASSPIDSYEQYF,TGTGCCAGCTCACCAATAGACTCCTACGAGCAGTACTTC,.,TRBV18,.,TRBJ2-7
CASIHSGGRTEAFF,TGTGCCAGTATTCACTCCGGGGGGCGTACTGAAGCTTTCTTT,.,TRBV19,.,TRBJ1-1
CASSNRGGNTEAFF,TGTGCCAGCAGTAACAGGGGAGGGAACACTGAAGCTTTCTTT,TRBD1,TRBV6-5,.,TRBJ1-1
CASSRKGTDNEKLFF,TGTGCCAGCAGCCGTAAGGGGACAGATAATGAAAAACTGTTTTTT,TRBD1,TRBV9,.,TRBJ1-4
CASSLGSVSDEQFF,TGTGCCAGCAGCTTGGGATCGGTAAGCGATGAGCAGTTCTTC,.,TRBV5-6,.,TRBJ2-1
CASSSFLTEAFF,TGTGCCAGCAGCTCCTTCCTCACTGAAGCTTTCTTT,.,TRBV11-2,.,TRBJ1-1
CASSRGTEAFF,TGTGCCAGCAGCCGGGGCACTGAAGCTTTCTTT,.,TRBV7-8,.,TRBJ1-1
CASSRSSGANVLTF,TGCGCCAGCAGCCGTTCCTCTGGGGCCAACGTCCTGACTTTC,.,TRBV5-1,.,TRBJ2-6
CASSYDICAGLSYEQYF,TGTGCCAGCAGTTACGATATCTGCGCGGGGCTCTCCTACGAGCAGTACTTC,.,TRBV6-7,.,TRBJ2-7
CASSEVGAGTNQENQYF,TGTGCCAGCAGTGAAGTAGGAGCGGGAACCAACCAAGAGAACCAGTACTTC,TRBD2,TRBV2,few,TRBJ2-5
CASNLGLAGVYEQYF,TGTGCCAGCAACCTGGGACTAGCGGGAGTTTACGAGCAGTACTTC,TRBD2,TRBV28,.,TRBJ2-7